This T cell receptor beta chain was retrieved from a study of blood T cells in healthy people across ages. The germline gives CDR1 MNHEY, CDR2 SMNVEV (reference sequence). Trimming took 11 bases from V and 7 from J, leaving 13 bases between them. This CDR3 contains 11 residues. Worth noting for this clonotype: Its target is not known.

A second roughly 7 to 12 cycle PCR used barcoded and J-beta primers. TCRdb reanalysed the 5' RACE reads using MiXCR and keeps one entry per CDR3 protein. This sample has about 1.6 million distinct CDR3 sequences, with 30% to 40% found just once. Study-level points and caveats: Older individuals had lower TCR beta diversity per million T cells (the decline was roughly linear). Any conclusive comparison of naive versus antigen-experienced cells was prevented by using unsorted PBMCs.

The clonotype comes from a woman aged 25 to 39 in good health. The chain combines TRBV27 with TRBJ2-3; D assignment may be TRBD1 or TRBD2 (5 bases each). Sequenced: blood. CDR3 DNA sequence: TGTGCCTCGTCAAAGGGACATACGCAGTATTTT. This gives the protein CASSKGHTQYF.